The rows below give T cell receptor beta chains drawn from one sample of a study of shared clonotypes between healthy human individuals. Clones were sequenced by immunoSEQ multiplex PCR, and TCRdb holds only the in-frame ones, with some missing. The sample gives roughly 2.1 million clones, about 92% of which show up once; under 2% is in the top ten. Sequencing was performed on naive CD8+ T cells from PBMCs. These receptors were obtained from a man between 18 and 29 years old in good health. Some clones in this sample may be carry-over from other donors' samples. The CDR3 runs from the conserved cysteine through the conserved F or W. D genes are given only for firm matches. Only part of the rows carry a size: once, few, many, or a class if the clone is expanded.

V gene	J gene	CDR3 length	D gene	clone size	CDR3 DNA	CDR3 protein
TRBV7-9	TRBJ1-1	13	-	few	TGTGCCAGCAGCTTTCCCCTGCGAACTGAAGCTTTCTTT	CASSFPLRTEAFF
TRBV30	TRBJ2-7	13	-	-	TGTGCCTGGGACCGGGGAGTTTCCTACGAGCAGTACTTC	CAWDRGVSYEQYF
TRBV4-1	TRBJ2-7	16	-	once	TGCGCCAGCAGCCAAGACGAAAGGGGAAGGGACAACGAGCAGTACTTC	CASSQDERGRDNEQYF
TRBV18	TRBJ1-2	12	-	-	TGTGCCAACAAGGGCCAAGCGTATGGCTACACCTTC	CANKGQAYGYTF
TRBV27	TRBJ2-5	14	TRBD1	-	TGTGCCAGCAGTTTAGCCAGGGGGCTAGAGACCCAGTACTTC	CASSLARGLETQYF
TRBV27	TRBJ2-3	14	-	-	TGTGCCAGCAGTTTAATCCAGGGGACAGATACGCAGTATTTT	CASSLIQGTDTQYF
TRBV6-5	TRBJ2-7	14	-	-	TGTGCCAGCAGTTACTCGCGTCTAGCTACCGAGCAGTACTTC	CASSYSRLATEQYF
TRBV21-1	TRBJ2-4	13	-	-	TGTGCCAGCAGCGAAGGGCCAGAAAACATTCAGTACTTC	CASSEGPENIQYF
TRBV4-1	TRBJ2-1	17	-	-	TGCGCCAGCAGCCAAGATCGTACATCTGGCTCCTACAATGAGCAGTTCTTC	CASSQDRTSGSYNEQFF
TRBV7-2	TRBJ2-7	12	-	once	TGTGCCAGCAGCTTAGCTGAGTACGAGCAGTACTTC	CASSLAEYEQYF
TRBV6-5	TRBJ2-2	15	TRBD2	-	TGTGCCAGCAGCCCACTAGCGGAGGGCACCGGGGAGCTGTTTTTT	CASSPLAEGTGELFF
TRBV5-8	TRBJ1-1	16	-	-	TGTGCCAGCAGCTTGGCGGGTCGAGTTAAGGACACTGAAGCTTTCTTT	CASSLAGRVKDTEAFF
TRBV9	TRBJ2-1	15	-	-	TGTGCCAGCAGCGTAGGCGGCCTAAACTACAATGAGCAGTTCTTC	CASSVGGLNYNEQFF
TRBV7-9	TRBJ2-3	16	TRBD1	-	TGTGCCAGCAGCCCTAGACAGGGTTCGGGCACAGATACGCAGTATTTT	CASSPRQGSGTDTQYF
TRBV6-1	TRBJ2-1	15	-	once	TGTGCCAGCAGTGAATCCGCCAGGTGGGGGGATGAGCAGTTCTTC	CASSESARWGDEQFF
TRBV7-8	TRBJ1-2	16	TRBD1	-	TGTGCCAGCAGCTTAGACAGGGGGGACCTTAACTATGGCTACACCTTC	CASSLDRGDLNYGYTF
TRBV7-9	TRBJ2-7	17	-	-	TGTGCCAGCAAGGGCAGCGACTACCCTTTTTACTCCTACGAGCAGTACTTC	CASKGSDYPFYSYEQYF
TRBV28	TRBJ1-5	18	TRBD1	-	TGTGCCAGCAGTCCCCATCCTTCGGACAGGGGGGGAAAACAGCCCCAGCATTTT	CASSPHPSDRGGKQPQHF
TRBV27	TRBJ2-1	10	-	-	TGTGACTCGCGGAGGGGTGAGCAGTTCTTC	CDSRRGEQFF
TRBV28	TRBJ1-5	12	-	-	TGTGCCAGCACCCGATTGGGGCAGCCCCAGCATTTT	CASTRLGQPQHF
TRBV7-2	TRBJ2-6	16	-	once	TGTGCCAGCAGCTTAAGTCTGCGGGGTGGGGCCAACGTCCTGACTTTC	CASSLSLRGGANVLTF
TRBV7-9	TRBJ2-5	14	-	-	TGTGCCAGCAGCCCAACGACTCCCTCGGGAACCCAGTACTTC	CASSPTTPSGTQYF
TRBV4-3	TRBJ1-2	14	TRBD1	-	TGCGCCAGCACGTCCGGGGAGGGGGCGCCTGGCTACACCTTC	CASTSGEGAPGYTF
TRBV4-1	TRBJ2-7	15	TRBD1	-	TGCGCCAGCAGGGGGATCGGGACAGGGCTTAGTGAGCAGTACTTC	CASRGIGTGLSEQYF
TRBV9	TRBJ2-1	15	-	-	TGTGCCAGCAGCGTAGAGGTTTCACAGTACAATGAGCAGTTCTTC	CASSVEVSQYNEQFF
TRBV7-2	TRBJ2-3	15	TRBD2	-	TGTGCCAGCAGCCAAGGACTAGCGGGAGCAGATACGCAGTATTTT	CASSQGLAGADTQYF
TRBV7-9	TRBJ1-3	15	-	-	TGTGCCAGCAGCCGCGAAGCGAGCTCTGGAAACACCATATATTTT	CASSREASSGNTIYF
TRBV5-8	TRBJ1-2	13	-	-	TGTGCCAGCAGCCGAGTGGAGCAGGGTTCGGGCACCTTC	CASSRVEQGSGTF
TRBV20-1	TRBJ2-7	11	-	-	TGCAGTGCTTACCGGGCCCCCGAGCAGTACTTC	CSAYRAPEQYF
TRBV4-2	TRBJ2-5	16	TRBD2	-	TGTGCCAGCAGCCAAGATCGGACTAGCGGGACGGGGACCCAGTACTTC	CASSQDRTSGTGTQYF
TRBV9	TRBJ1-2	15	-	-	TGTGCCAGCAGCTCCCGCCTTGGGGTTAACTATGGCTACACCTTC	CASSSRLGVNYGYTF
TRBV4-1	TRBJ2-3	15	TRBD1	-	TGCGCCAGCAGCCAGGGAGGACAGGGATATCATACGCAGTATTTT	CASSQGGQGYHTQYF
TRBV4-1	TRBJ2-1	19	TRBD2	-	TGCGCCAGCAGCCAAGTGGGACTAGCGGGAGTCGCTTCCTACAATGAGCAGTTCTTC	CASSQVGLAGVASYNEQFF
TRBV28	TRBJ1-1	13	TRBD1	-	TGTGCCAGCAGCCAGGGGGAGAGCACTGAAGCTTTCTTT	CASSQGESTEAFF
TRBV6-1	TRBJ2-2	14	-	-	TGTGCCAGCTCCTTCTGGCGGGACGCCGGGGAGCTGTTTTTT	CASSFWRDAGELFF
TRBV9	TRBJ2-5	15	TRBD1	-	TGTGCCAGCAAACGTAGGGACAGCAGACAAGAGACCCAGTACTTC	CASKRRDSRQETQYF
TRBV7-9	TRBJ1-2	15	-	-	TGTGCCAGCAGCTTAGCGGGAAGAGACGGCTATGGCTACACCTTC	CASSLAGRDGYGYTF
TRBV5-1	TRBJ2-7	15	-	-	TGCGCCAGCAGCTTTCAGGGGAAAAACACCTACGAGCAGTACTTC	CASSFQGKNTYEQYF
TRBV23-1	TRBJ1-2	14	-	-	TGCGCCAGCAGTCAACGGCAGGGATCGTGTGGCTACACCTTC	CASSQRQGSCGYTF
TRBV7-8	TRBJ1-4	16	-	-	TGTGCCAGCAGCTTAGATACTGTCCCAACTAATGAAAAACTGTTTTTT	CASSLDTVPTNEKLFF
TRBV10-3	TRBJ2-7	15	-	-	TGTGCCATCAGTCTTACAGGGAGAAGCTCCTACGAGCAGTACTTC	CAISLTGRSSYEQYF
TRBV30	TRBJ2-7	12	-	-	TGTGCCTGGAGTACTACGGGCTACGAGCAGTACTTC	CAWSTTGYEQYF
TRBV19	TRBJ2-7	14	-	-	TGTGCCAGTAGTATGGGCCAGGGAGCCTACGAGCAGTACTTC	CASSMGQGAYEQYF
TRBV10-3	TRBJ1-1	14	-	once	TGTGCCATCAGAATCAAGGGGGAAAACACTGAAGCTTTCTTT	CAIRIKGENTEAFF
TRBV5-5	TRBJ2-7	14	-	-	TGTGCCAGCAGCTTGGACCGGGAGTTCTACGAGCAGTACTTC	CASSLDREFYEQYF
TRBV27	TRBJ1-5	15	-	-	TGTGCCAGCAGCCCGGGACGTCTGGGAGATCAGCCCCAGCATTTT	CASSPGRLGDQPQHF
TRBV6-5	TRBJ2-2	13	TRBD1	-	TGTGCCGACAGGGGTGGCAACACCGGGGAGCTGTTTTTT	CADRGGNTGELFF